The 3 T cell receptor beta chains in this list originate from one sample, sequenced in a study of blood T cell repertoires in COVID-19. Sequencing was performed with immunoSEQ multiplex PCR; in TCRdb, only in-frame clones are kept and a portion is missing. This sample has 60,000 to 95,000 clones, with approximately 74% found just once. Sequencing used peripheral blood. The receptor source for this set is a human donor with acute or convalescent COVID-19. The donor label of this sample is uncertain.

The rearrangement links TRBV4-3 to TRBJ2-2; 11 nucleotides agree with TRBD2. Germline lookup yields CDR1 LGHNA and CDR2 YSLEER. The CDR3 totals 17 residues. J lost 4 bases, V lost 0 bases, and 4 bases had no gene match. The CDR3 loop reads CASSQELAGARTGELFF. Written as DNA, the CDR3 is TGCGCCAGCAGCCAAGAACTAGCGGGAGCCCGCACCGGGGAGCTGTTTTTT.

This clone was found a few times. The rearrangement links TRBV15 to TRBJ1-5; tentative D call: TRBD1 (6 bases). This CDR3 is 16 amino acids long. V was pared by 2 bases and J by 5 bases, with 16 bases between. In germline, CDR1 is LNHNV, CDR2 YYDKDF (reference sequence). This CDR3 reads CATSRQGTLKDQPQHF. The CDR3 nucleotides are TGTGCCACCAGCAGACAAGGGACACTGAAGGATCAGCCCCAGCATTTT. Based on the CDR3 plus reference TRBV15 and TRBJ1-5, the full variable domain is DAMVIQNPRYQVTQFGKPVTLSCSQTLNHNVMYWYQQKSSQAPKLLFHYYDKDFNNEADTPDNFQSRRPNTSFCFLDIRSPGLGDTAMYLCATSRQGTLKDQPQHFGDGTRLSIL.

The chain recombines TRBV7-2 with TRBJ2-7; TRBD2 might be the D (6 bases). Trimming shortened V by 3 bases and J by 0 bases, and 9 bases separated the two germline ends. Germline V gene lookup returns CDR1 SGHTA and CDR2 FQGNSA. The CDR3 extends over 14 amino acids. CDR3 region: CASSFGGNSYEQYF. The CDR3 DNA follows: TGTGCCAGCAGCTTCGGAGGGAACTCCTACGAGCAGTACTTC.